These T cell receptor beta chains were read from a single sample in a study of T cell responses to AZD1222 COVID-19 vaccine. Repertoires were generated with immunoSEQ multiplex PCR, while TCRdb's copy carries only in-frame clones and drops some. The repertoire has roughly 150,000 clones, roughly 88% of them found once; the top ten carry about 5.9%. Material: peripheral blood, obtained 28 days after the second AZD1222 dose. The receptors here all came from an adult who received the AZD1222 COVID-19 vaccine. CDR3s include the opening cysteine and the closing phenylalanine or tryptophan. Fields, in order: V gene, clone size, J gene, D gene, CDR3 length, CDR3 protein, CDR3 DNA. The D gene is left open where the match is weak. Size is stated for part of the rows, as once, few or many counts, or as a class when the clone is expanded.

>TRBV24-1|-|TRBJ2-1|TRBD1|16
CATSDSRTGGYNEQFF
TGTGCCACCAGTGACTCTCGGACAGGGGGTTACAATGAGCAGTTCTTC
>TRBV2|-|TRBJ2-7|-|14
CASSERQGYYEQYF
TGTGCCAGCAGTGAAAGGCAGGGATACTACGAGCAGTACTTC
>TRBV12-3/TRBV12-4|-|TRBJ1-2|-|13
CASSLEQNYGYTF
TGTGCCAGCAGTTTAGAGCAGAACTATGGCTACACCTTC
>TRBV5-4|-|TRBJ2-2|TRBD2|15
CASSSRGGRAGELFF
TGTGCCAGCAGCTCCCGCGGCGGGAGGGCCGGGGAGCTGTTTTTT
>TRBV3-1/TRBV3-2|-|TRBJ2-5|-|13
CASSQSRQETQYF
TGTGCCAGCAGCCAATCCAGACAAGAGACCCAGTACTTC
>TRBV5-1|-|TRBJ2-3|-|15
CASSSTVGATDTQYF
TGCGCCAGCAGCTCGACTGTGGGGGCTACAGATACGCAGTATTTT
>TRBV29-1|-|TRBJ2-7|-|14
CSVKGTSYQYEQYF
TGCAGCGTAAAAGGGACTTCCTACCAATACGAGCAGTACTTC
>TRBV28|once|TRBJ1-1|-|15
CASSLGGDKNTEAFF
TGTGCCAGCAGTTTAGGAGGGGACAAAAACACTGAAGCTTTCTTT
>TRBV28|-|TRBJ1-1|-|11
CASRLRGEAFF
TGTGCCAGCAGGCTCCGAGGAGAAGCTTTCTTT
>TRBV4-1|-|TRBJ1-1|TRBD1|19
CASSHPRDRVGSWDTEAFF
TGCGCCAGCAGCCATCCCCGGGACAGGGTAGGGTCGTGGGACACTGAAGCTTTCTTT
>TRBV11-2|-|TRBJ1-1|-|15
CASSLGQAINTEAFF
TGTGCCAGCAGCTTAGGACAGGCTATAAACACTGAAGCTTTCTTT
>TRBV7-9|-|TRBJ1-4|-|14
CASSQELTNEKLFF
TGTGCCAGCAGCCAGGAGTTAACTAATGAAAAACTGTTTTTT
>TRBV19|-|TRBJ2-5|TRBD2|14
CASKETSGRETQYF
TGTGCCAGTAAAGAGACTAGCGGGAGAGAGACCCAGTACTTC
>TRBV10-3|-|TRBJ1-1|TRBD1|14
CATQGGRGNTEAFF
TGTGCCACTCAGGGGGGAAGAGGAAACACTGAAGCTTTCTTT
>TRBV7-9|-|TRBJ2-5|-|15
CASSLALQSGETQYF
TGTGCCAGCAGCTTAGCGCTCCAGTCCGGGGAGACCCAGTACTTC
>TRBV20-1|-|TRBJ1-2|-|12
CSASAVYDGYTF
TGCAGTGCTAGTGCGGTATACGATGGCTACACCTTC
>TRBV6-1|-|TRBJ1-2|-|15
CASSEFQTNNYGYTF
TGTGCCAGCAGTGAATTTCAGACGAATAACTATGGCTACACCTTC
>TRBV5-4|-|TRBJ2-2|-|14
CASSRGPSTGELFF
TGTGCCAGCAGCCGGGGGCCTAGTACCGGGGAGCTGTTTTTT
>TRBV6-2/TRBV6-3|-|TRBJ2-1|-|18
CASSYQPFLGEFGNEQFF
TGTGCCAGCAGTTACCAACCTTTTTTAGGGGAGTTTGGGAATGAGCAGTTCTTC
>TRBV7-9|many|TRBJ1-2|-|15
CASSLGSAGRYGYTF
TGTGCCAGCAGCTTAGGTTCCGCAGGGAGATATGGCTACACCTTC
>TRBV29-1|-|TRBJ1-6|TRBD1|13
CSVGQGSDSPLHF
TGCAGCGTGGGACAGGGGTCGGATTCACCCCTCCACTTT
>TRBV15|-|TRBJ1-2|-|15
CATSEERGPLYGYTF
TGTGCCACCAGCGAAGAGAGGGGCCCCTTGTATGGCTACACCTTC
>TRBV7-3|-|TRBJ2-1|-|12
CASSSTRYEQFF
TGTGCCAGCAGCTCAACTAGATATGAGCAGTTCTTC
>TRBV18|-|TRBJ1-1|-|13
CASSQALNTEAFF
TGTGCCAGCTCACAGGCATTGAACACTGAAGCTTTCTTT
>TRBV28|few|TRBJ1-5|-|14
CATLQGMSNQPQHF
TGTGCCACCTTACAGGGTATGAGCAATCAGCCCCAGCATTTT
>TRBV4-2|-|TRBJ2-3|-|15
CASSQEPGVTDTQYF
TGTGCCAGCAGCCAAGAACCCGGTGTTACAGATACGCAGTATTTT
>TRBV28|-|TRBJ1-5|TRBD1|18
CASSSTGQGVGSNQPQHF
TGTGCCAGCAGTTCTACGGGACAGGGGGTGGGAAGTAATCAGCCCCAGCATTTT
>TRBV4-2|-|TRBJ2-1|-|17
CASSQDRGGSSYNEQFF
TGTGCCAGCAGCCAAGACCGAGGGGGGAGCTCCTACAATGAGCAGTTCTTC